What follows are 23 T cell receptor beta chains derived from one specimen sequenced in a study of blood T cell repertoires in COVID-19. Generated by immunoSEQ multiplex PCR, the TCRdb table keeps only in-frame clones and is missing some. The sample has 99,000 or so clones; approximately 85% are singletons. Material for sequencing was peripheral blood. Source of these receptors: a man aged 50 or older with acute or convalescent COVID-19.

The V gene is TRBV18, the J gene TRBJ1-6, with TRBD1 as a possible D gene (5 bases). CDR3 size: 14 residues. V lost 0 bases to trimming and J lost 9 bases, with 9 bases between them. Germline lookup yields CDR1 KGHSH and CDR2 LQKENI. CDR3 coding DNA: TGTGCCAGCTCACCACCGAGTCAGGGTTCACCCCTCCACTTT. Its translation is CASSPPSQGSPLHF.

The CDR3 DNA sequence: TGCGCCAGCAGCGGGGGGGACGGTAGCTCCTACGAGCAGTACTTC. Its translation is CASSGGDGSSYEQYF. The chain combines TRBV5-1 with TRBJ2-7; 7 bases line up with TRBD2. V lost 4 bases, J lost 0 bases, and 7 bases stayed unmatched. Per the germline V gene, CDR1 is SGHRS and CDR2 is YFSETQ. CDR3 length equals 15 residues.

CDR3 bases: TGTGCCAGCAGCTTAGGGGTTCCCTACGAGCAGTACTTC. Encoded protein: CASSLGVPYEQYF. The V call is TRBV5-5, the J call TRBJ2-7; D may be TRBD1 (5 bases). The ends were cut back, 2 bases at V and 2 bases at J, with 8 bases in the middle. Germline-derived CDR1 and CDR2 are SGHKS and YYEKEE (reference sequence). The CDR3 consists of 13 residues.

The CDR3 DNA is TGTGCCAGCATCGGACAGGGGTACACTGAAGCTTTCTTT. Translated: CASIGQGYTEAFF. The rearrangement uses TRBV6-5 and TRBJ1-1; 9 nucleotides line up with TRBD1. After removal of 7 bases from V and 3 bases from J, the junction contained 3 bases not matched to a gene. This CDR3 contains 13 residues. From germline, CDR1 is MNHEY and CDR2 SVGAGI.

DNA for the CDR3: TGTGCCAGCAGCCCTCCTGGAAACACCATATATTTT. Translated: CASSPPGNTIYF. The chain has TRBV9 and TRBJ1-3; no clear D gene. Germline V CDR1 and CDR2: SGDLS, YYNGEE. Trimming removed 4 bases from V and 2 bases from J, with 4 bases in between. The CDR3 sequence is 12 residues long.

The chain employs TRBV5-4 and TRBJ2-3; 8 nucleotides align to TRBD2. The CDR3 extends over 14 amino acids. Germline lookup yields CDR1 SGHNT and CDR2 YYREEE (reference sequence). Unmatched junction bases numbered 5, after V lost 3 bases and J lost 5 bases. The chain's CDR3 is CASSSGLAGDTQYF. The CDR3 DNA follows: TGTGCCAGCAGCTCTGGACTAGCTGGAGATACGCAGTATTTT. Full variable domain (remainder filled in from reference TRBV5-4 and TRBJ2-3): ETGVTQSPTHLIKTRGQQVTLRCSSQSGHNTVSWYQQALGQGPQFIFQYYREEENGRGNFPPRFSGLQFPNYSSELNVNALELDDSALYLCASSSGLAGDTQYFGPGTRLTVL.

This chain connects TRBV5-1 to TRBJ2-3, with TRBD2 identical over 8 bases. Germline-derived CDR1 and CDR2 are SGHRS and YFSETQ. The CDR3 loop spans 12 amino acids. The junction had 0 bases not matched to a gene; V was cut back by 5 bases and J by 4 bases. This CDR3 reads CASRLAADTQYF. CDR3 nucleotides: TGCGCCAGCAGACTAGCGGCAGATACGCAGTATTTT.

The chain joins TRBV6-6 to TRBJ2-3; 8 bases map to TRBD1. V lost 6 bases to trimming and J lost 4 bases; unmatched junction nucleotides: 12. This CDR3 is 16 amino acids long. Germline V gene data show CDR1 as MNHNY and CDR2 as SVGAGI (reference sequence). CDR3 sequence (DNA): TGTGCCAGCAGCCTCTCCGGGACAGGCTCGCCAGATACGCAGTATTTT. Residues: CASSLSGTGSPDTQYF.

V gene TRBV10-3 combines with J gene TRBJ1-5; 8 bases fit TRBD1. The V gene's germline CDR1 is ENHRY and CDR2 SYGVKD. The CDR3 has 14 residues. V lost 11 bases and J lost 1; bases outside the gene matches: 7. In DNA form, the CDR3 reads TGTGCCTCCTCCAGGGGGCAAAGCAATCAGCCCCAGCATTTT. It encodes CASSRGQSNQPQHF.

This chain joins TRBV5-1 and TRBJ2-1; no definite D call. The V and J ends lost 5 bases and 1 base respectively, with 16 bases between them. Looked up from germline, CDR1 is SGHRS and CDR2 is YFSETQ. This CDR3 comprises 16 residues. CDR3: CASSLEARWSYNEQFF. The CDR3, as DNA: TGCGCCAGCAGTCTCGAGGCGCGGTGGTCCTACAATGAGCAGTTCTTC.

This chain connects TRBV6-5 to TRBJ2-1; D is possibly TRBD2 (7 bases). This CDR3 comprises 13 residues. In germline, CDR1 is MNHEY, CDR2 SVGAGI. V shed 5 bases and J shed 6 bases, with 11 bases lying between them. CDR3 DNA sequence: TGTGCCAGCAGTCGGGGGGCCGCCAATGAGCAGTTCTTC. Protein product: CASSRGAANEQFF.

Here the CDR3 reads CASRTGRESEAFF. The CDR3 coding sequence is TGTGCCAGCCGGACAGGGAGGGAGAGTGAAGCTTTCTTT. This sequence joins TRBV28 and TRBJ1-1, with 8 bases matching TRBD1. The CDR3 contains 13 residues. Germline V gene data show CDR1 as MDHEN and CDR2 as SYDVKM. V dropped 8 bases and J dropped 7; count of bases not matched to a gene: 9. Full variable domain (missing parts from reference TRBV28 and TRBJ1-1): DVKVTQSSRYLVKRTGEKVFLECVQDMDHENMFWYRQDPGLGLRLIYFSYDVKMKEKGDIPEGYSVSREKKERFSLILESASTNQTSMYLCASRTGRESEAFFGQGTRLTVV.

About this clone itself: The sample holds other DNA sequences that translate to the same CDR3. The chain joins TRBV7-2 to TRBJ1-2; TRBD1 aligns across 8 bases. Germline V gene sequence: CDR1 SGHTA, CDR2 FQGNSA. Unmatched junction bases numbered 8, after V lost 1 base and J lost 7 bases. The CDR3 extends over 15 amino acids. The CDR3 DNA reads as TGTGCCAGCAGCTTAGAAGGGCAGGGGGCGGGTGGCTACACCTTC. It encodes CASSLEGQGAGGYTF.

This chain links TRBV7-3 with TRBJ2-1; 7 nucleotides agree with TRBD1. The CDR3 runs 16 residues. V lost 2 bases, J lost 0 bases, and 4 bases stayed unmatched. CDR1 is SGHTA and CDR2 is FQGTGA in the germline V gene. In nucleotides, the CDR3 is TGTGCCAGCAGCTTATATGGGACAGCCTCCTACAATGAGCAGTTCTTC. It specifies CASSLYGTASYNEQFF.

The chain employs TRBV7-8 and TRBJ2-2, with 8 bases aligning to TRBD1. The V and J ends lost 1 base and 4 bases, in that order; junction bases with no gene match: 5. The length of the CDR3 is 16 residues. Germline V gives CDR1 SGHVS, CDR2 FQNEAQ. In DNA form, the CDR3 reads TGTGCCAGCAGCTTAGGCAGGGGGCTGGGCACCGGGGAGCTGTTTTTT. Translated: CASSLGRGLGTGELFF. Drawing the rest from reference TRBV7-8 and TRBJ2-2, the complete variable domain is GAGVSQSPRYKVAKRGQDVALRCDPISGHVSLFWYQQALGQGPEFLTYFQNEAQLDKSGLPSDRFFAERPEGSVSTLKIQRTQQEDSAVYLCASSLGRGLGTGELFFGEGSRLTVL.

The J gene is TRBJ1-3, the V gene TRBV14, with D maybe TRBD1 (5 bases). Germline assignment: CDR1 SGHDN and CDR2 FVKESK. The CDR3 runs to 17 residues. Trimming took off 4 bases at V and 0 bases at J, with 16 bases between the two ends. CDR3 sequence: CASSLGGTVLSGNTIYF. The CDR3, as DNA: TGTGCCAGCAGCCTGGGGGGGACTGTGCTCTCTGGAAACACCATATATTTT.

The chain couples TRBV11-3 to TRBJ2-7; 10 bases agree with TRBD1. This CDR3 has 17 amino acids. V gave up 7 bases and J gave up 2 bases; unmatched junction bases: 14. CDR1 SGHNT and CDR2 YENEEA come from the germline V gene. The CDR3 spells CASTSAAGQGVTYEQYF. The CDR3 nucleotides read TGTGCCAGCACCTCAGCCGCCGGACAGGGGGTTACCTACGAGCAGTACTTC.

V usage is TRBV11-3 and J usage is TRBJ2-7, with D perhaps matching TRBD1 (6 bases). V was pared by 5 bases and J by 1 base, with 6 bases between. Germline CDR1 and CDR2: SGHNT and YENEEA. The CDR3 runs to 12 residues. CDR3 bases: TGTGCCAGCAGCACAGGGTCCTACGAGCAGTACTTC. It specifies CASSTGSYEQYF.

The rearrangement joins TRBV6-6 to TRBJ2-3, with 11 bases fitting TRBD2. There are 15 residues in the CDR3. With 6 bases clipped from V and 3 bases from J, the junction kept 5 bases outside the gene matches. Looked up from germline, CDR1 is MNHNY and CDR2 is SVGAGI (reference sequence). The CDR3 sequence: CASSVAGGPTDTQYF. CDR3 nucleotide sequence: TGTGCCAGCAGCGTAGCGGGGGGGCCGACAGATACGCAGTATTTT.

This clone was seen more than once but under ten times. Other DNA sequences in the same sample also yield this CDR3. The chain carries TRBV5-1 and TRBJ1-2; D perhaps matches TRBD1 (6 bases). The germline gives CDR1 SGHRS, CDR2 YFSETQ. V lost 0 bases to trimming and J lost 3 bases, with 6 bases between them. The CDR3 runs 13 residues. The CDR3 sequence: CASSLAGDYGYTF. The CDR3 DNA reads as TGCGCCAGCAGCTTGGCAGGGGACTATGGCTACACCTTC.

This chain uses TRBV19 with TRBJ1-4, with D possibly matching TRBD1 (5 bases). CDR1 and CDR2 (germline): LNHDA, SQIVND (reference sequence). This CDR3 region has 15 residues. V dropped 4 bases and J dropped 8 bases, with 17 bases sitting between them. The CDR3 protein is CASSRQPAFSEKLFF. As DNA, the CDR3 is TGTGCCAGTAGTAGACAGCCGGCGTTTTCCGAAAAACTGTTTTTT.

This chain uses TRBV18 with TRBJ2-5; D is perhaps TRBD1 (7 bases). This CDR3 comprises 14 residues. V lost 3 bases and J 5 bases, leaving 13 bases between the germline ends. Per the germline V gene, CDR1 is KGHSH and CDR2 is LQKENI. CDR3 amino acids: CASSPGGQWETQYF. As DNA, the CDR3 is TGTGCCAGCTCACCGGGGGGACAGTGGGAGACCCAGTACTTC. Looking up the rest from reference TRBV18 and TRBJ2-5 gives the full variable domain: NAGVMQNPRHLVRRRGQEARLRCSPMKGHSHVYWYRQLPEEGLKFMVYLQKENIIDESGMPKERFSAEFPKEGPSILRIQQVVRGDSAAYFCASSPGGQWETQYFGPGTRLLVL.

Written as DNA, the CDR3 is TGTGCCTGGAGTCAGTTCAATCAGCCCCAGCATTTT. Translation: CAWSQFNQPQHF. The V call is TRBV30, the J call TRBJ1-5, with no clear D. The CDR3 contains 12 residues. V lost 2 bases to trimming and J lost 3 bases, with 5 bases between them. Germline V gives CDR1 GTSNPN, CDR2 SVGIG (reference sequence).